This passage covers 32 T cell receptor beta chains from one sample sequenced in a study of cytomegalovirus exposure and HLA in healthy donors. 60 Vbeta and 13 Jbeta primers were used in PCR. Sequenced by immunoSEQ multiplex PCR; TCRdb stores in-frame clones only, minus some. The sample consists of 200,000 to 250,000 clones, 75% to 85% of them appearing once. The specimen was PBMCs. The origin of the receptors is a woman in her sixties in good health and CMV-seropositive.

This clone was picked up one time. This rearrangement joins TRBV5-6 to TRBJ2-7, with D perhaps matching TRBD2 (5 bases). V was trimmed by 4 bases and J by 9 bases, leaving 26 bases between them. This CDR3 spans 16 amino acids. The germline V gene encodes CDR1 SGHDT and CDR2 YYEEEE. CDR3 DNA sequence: TGTGCCAGCAGCCATTCCCTAGTGGACTTCTTCATGGGGCAGTACTTC. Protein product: CASSHSLVDFFMGQYF.

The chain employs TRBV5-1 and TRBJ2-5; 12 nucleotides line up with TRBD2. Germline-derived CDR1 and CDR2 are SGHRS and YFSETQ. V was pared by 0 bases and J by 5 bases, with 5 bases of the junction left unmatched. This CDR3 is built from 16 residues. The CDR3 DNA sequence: TGCGCCAGCAGCTTGGGACTAGCGGGAGTTTGTGAGACCCAGTACTTC. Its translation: CASSLGLAGVCETQYF.

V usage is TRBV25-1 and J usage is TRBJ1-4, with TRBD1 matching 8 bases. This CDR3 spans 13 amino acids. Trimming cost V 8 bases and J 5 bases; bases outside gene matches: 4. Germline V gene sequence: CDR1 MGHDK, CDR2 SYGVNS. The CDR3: CASQDRVNEKLFF. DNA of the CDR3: TGTGCCAGCCAGGACAGGGTCAATGAAAAACTGTTTTTT.

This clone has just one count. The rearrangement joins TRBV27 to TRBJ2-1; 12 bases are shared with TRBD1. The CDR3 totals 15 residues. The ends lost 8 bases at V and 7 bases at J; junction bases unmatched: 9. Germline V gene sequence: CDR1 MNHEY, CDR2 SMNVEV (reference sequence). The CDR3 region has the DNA TGTGCCAGCGCTAGGGGGACAGGGGGCAGGAATGAGCAGTTCTTC. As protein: CASARGTGGRNEQFF.

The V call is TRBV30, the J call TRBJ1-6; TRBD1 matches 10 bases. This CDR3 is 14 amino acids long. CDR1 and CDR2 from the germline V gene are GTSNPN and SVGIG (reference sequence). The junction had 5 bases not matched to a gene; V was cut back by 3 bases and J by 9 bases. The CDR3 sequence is CAWRGQGVPSPLHF. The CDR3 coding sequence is TGTGCCTGGAGAGGACAGGGGGTTCCTTCACCCCTCCACTTT.

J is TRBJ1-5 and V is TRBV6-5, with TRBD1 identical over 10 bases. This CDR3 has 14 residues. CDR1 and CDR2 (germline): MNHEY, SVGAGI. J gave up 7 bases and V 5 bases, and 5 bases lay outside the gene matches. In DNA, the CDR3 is TGTGCCAGCAGTGAAGGACAGGGGGTCCAGCCCCAGCATTTT. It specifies CASSEGQGVQPQHF.

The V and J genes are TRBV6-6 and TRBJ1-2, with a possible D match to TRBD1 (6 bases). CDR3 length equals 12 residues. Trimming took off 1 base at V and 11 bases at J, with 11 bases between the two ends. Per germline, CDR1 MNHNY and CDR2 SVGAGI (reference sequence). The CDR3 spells CASSYWGGAYTF. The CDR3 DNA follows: TGTGCCAGCAGTTACTGGGGGGGCGCTTACACCTTC.

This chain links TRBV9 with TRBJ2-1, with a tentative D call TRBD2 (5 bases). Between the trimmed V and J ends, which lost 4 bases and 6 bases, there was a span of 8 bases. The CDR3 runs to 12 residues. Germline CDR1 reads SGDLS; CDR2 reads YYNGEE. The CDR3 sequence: CASSFRGNEQFF. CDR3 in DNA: TGTGCCAGCAGCTTCCGGGGCAATGAGCAGTTCTTC.

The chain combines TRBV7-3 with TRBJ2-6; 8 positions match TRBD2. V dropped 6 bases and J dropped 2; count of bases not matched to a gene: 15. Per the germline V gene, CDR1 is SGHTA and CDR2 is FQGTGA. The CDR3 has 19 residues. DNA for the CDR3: TGTGCCAGCAGTCCCTTTGACTATAGCGGGAACGCTGGGGCCAACGTCCTGACTTTC. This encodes CASSPFDYSGNAGANVLTF.

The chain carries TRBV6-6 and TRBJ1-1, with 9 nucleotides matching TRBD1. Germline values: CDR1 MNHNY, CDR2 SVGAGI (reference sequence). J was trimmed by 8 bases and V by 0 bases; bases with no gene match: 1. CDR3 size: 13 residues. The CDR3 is CASSYSGTGEAFF. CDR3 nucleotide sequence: TGTGCCAGCAGTTACTCCGGGACAGGGGAAGCTTTCTTT.

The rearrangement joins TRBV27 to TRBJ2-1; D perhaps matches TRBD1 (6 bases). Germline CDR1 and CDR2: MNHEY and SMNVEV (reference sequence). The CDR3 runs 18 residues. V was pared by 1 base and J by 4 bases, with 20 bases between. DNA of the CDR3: TGTGCCAGCAGTTTATATGGGGGACAAGGGGCAACTTACAATGAGCAGTTCTTC. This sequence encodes CASSLYGGQGATYNEQFF.

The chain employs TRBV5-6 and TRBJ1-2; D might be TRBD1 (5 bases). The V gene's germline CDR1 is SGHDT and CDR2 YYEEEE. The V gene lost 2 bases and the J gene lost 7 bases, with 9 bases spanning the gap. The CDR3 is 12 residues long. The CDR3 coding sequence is TGTGCCAGCAGCTTTGGCGGGGCTGGCTACACCTTC. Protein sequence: CASSFGGAGYTF.

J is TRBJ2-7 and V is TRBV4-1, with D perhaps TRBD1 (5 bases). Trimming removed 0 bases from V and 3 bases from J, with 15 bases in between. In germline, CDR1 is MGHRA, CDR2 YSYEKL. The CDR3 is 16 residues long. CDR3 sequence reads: CASSQDPDRQSYEQYF. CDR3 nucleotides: TGCGCCAGCAGCCAAGACCCGGACCGACAGAGCTACGAGCAGTACTTC.

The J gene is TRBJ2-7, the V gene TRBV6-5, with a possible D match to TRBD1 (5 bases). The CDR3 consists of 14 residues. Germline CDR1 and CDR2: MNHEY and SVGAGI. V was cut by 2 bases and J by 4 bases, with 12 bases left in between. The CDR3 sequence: CASSYTQGGYEQYF. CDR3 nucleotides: TGTGCCAGCAGTTACACCCAGGGCGGATACGAGCAGTACTTC.

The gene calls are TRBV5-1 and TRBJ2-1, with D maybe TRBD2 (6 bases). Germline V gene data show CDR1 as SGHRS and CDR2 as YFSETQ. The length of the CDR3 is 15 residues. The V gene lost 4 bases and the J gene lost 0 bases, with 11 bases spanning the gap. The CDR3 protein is CASSPTSPSYNEQFF. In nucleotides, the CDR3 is TGCGCCAGCAGCCCTACTAGCCCCTCCTACAATGAGCAGTTCTTC.

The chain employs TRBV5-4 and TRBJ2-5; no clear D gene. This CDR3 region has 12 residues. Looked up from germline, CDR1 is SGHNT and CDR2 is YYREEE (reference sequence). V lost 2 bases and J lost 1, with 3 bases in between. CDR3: CASSFSQETQYF. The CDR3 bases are TGTGCCAGCAGCTTCAGCCAAGAGACCCAGTACTTC.

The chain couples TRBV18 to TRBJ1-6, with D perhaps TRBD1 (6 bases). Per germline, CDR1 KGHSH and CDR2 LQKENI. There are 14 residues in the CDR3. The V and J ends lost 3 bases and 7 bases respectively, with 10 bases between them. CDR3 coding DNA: TGTGCCAGCTCACCGAAAGACAGGAATTCACCCCTCCACTTT. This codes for CASSPKDRNSPLHF.

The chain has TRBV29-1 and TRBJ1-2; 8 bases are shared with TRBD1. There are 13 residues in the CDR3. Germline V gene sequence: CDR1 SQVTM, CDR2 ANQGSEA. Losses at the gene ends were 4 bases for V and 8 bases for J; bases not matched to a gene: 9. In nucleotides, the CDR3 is TGCAGCGTTGGTGGGGGACAGGACCTAGGCTACACCTTC. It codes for CSVGGGQDLGYTF.

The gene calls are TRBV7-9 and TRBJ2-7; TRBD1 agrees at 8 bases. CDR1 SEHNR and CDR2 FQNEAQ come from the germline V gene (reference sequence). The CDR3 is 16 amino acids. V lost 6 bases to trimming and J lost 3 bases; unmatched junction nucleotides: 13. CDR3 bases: TGTGCCAGCAGTGAGACCCGGGACAGGCAACACTACGAGCAGTACTTC. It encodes CASSETRDRQHYEQYF.

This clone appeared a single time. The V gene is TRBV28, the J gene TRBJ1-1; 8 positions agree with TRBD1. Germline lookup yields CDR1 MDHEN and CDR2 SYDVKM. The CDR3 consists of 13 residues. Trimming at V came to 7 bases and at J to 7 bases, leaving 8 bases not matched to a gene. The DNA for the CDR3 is TGTGCCAGCATCACCATGGGGACAGGTGAAGCTTTCTTT. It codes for CASITMGTGEAFF.

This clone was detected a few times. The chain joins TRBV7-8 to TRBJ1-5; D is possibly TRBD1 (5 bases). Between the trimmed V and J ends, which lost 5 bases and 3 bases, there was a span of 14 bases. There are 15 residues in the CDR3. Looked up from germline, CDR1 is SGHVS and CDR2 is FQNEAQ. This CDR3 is CASSVTGTNNQPQHF. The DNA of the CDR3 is TGTGCCAGCAGCGTCACCGGGACTAACAATCAGCCCCAGCATTTT.

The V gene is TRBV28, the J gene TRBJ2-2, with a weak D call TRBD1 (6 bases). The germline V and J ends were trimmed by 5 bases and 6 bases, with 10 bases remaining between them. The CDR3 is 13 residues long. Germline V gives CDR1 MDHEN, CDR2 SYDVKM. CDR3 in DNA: TGTGCCAGCAGTATCAGACAGGCCGGGGAGCTGTTTTTT. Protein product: CASSIRQAGELFF.

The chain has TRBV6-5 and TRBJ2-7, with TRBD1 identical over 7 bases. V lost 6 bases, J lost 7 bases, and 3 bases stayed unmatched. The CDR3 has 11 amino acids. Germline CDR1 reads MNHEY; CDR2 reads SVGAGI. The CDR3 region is CASRQGSEQYF. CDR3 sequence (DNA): TGTGCCAGCAGACAGGGGTCTGAGCAGTACTTC.

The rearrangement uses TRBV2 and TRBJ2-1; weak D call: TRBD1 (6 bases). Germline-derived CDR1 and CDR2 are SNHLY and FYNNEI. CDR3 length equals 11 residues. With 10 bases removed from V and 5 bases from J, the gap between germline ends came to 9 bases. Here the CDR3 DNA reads TGTGCCACTTACAGGGACAATGAGCAGTTCTTC. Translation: CATYRDNEQFF.

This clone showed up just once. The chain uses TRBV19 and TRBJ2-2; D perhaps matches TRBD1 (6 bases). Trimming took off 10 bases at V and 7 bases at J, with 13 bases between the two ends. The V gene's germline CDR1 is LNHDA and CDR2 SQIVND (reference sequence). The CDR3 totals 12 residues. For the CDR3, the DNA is TGTGCCACCAGTTGGGACATCGGGGAGCTGTTTTTT. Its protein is CATSWDIGELFF.

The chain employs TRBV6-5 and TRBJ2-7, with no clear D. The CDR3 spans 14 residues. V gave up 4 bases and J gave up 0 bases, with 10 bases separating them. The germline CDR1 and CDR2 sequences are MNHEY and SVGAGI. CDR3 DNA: TGTGCCAGCAGTTCTGATATGAGCTCCTACGAGCAGTACTTC. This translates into CASSSDMSSYEQYF.

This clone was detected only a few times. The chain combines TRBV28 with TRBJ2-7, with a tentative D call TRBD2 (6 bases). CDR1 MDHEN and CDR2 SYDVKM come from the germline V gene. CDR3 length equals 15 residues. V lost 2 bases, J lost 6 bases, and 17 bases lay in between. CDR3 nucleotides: TGTGCCAGCAGTTTAAACTGGCAAGGAGGGTTCGAGCAGTACTTC. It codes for CASSLNWQGGFEQYF.

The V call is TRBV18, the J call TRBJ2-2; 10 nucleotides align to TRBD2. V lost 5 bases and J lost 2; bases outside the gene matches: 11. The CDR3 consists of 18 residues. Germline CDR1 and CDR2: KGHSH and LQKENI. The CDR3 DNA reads TGTGCCAGCTCAAGGGTTGAGGCTAGCGGGAGCAACACCGGGGAGCTGTTTTTT. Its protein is CASSRVEASGSNTGELFF.

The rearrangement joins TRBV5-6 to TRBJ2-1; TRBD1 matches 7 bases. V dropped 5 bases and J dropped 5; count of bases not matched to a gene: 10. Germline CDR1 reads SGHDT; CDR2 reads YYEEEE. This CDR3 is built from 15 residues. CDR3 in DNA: TGTGCCAGCAGTTTTTGGGGACAGCTAGACAATGAGCAGTTCTTC. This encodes CASSFWGQLDNEQFF. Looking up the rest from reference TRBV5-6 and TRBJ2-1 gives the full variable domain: DAGVTQSPTHLIKTRGQQVTLRCSPKSGHDTVSWYQQALGQGPQFIFQYYEEEERQRGNFPDRFSGHQFPNYSSELNVNALLLGDSALYLCASSFWGQLDNEQFFGPGTRLTVL.

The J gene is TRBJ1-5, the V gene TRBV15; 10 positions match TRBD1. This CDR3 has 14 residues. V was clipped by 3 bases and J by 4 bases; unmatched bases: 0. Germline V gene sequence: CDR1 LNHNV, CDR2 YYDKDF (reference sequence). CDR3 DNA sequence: TGTGCCACCAGCAGGGACAGGGGGAATCAGCCCCAGCATTTT. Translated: CATSRDRGNQPQHF.

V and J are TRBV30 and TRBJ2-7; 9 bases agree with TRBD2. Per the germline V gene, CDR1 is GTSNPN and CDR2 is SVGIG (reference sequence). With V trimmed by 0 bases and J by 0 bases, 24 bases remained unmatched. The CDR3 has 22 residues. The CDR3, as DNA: TGTGCCTGGAGTGTTTGGAGAATTAGCGGGAGTAAGAGGGGATCCAGCTCCTACGAGCAGTACTTC. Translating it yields CAWSVWRISGSKRGSSSYEQYF.

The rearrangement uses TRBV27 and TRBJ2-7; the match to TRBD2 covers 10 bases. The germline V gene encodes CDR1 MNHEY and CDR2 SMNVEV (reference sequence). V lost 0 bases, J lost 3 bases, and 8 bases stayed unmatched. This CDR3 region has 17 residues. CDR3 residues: CASSLSTSGSHLYEQYF. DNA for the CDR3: TGTGCCAGCAGTTTATCGACTAGCGGGTCCCACCTCTACGAGCAGTACTTC.